Given below is one TCR beta chain in context. Sequencing was performed with immunoSEQ multiplex PCR; in TCRdb, only in-frame clones are kept and a portion is missing. The profile shows 100,000 to 150,000 clones, roughly 86% of them singletons. The CDR3 contains 15 residues. The germline CDR1 and CDR2 sequences are SGHRS and YFSETQ. V was cut by 1 base and J by 4 bases, with 12 bases left in between. This specimen belongs to a study of control samples from healthy donors and cancer patients. The origin of this receptor is a man aged 55 to 70 in good health. This chain connects TRBV5-1 to TRBJ2-1; D possibly corresponds to TRBD1 (6 bases). Sequencing was carried out using blood. In DNA, the CDR3 is TGCGCCAGCAGCTTGTCAGGGGTTCGATACAATGAGCAGTTCTTC. Translated: CASSLSGVRYNEQFF.